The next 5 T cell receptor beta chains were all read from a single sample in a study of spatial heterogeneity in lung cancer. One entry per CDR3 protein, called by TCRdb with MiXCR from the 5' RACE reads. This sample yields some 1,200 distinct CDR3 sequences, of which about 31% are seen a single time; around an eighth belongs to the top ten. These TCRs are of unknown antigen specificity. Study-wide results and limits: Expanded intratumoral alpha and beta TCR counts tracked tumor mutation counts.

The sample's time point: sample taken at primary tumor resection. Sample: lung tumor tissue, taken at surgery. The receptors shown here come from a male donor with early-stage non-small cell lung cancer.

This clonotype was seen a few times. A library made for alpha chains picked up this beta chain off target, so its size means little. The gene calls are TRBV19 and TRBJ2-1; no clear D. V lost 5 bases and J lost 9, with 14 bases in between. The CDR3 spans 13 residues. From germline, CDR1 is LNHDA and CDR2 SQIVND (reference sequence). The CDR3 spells CASSGEPYSEQFF. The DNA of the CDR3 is TGTGCCAGTAGTGGAGAGCCGTACTCTGAGCAGTTCTTC.

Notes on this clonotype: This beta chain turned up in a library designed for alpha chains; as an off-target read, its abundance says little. CDR3: CSARSGLANNEQFF. CDR3 nucleotides: TGCAGTGCTAGATCGGGACTAGCAAACAATGAGCAGTTCTTC. V is TRBV20-1 and J is TRBJ2-1, with TRBD2 matching 9 bases. This CDR3 comprises 14 residues. The germline V gene encodes CDR1 DFQATT and CDR2 SNEGSKA (reference sequence). V lost 2 bases, J lost 5 bases, and 4 bases stayed unmatched.

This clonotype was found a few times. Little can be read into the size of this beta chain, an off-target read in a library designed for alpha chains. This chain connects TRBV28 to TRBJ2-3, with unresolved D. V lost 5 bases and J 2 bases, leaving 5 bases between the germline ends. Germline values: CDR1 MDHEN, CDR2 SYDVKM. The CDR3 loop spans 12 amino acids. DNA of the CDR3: TGTGCCAGCAGTCGGCTCACAGATACGCAGTATTTT. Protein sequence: CASSRLTDTQYF.

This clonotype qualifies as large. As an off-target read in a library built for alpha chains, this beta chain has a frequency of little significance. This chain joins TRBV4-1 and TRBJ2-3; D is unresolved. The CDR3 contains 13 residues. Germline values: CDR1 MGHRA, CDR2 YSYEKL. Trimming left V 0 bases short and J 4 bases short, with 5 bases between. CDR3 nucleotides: TGCGCCAGCAGCCAAGAAAACGCAGATACGCAGTATTTT. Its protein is CASSQENADTQYF.

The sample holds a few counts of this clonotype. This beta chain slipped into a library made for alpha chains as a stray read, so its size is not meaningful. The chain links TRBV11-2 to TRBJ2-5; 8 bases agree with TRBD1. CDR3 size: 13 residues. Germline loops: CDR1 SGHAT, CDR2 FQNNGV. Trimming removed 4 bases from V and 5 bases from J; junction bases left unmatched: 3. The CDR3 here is CASSWDRRETQYF. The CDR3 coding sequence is TGTGCCAGCAGCTGGGACAGGAGGGAGACCCAGTACTTC.